This TCR beta chain is drawn from a study of T-cell memory formation after mild COVID-19. Study summary: TCR clusters were mostly confined to one donor each.

Study outcomes and limitations: Cross-reactive memory seemingly joined, as some responding clones were found in pre-infection memory. Clones contracting across day 15 to 85 had a balanced CD4/CD8 profile; later expanding clones leaned CD4+.

A note on this clonotype: Its antigen is still unknown.

In TCRdb, the 5' RACE reads were re-called with MiXCR into one record per CDR3 protein. In the table there are 400,000 or so distinct CDR3 sequences, roughly 20% of which are singletons. The CDR3 length is 17 residues. Looked up from germline, CDR1 is SGHTA and CDR2 is FQGNSA. Trimming left V 0 bases short and J 2 bases short, with 16 bases between. The sample taken for sequencing was PBMCs or a T cell subset sorted from them (not recorded which). This clonotype was obtained from an adult woman who had mild COVID-19 (a few samples of this study predate the infection). Cell type and time point are not known. The V call is TRBV7-2, the J call TRBJ1-2, with D possibly matching TRBD1 (5 bases). The CDR3 here is CASSLAPMWGVNYGYTF. CDR3 bases: TGTGCCAGCAGCTTAGCCCCAATGTGGGGGGTAAACTATGGCTACACCTTC.